The next 29 T cell receptor beta chains were all read from a single sample in a study of OX40 agonist ivuxolimab in advanced cancers. Using immunoSEQ multiplex PCR, the repertoire was profiled, and TCRdb retains in-frame clones only, with some absent. The sample lists tens of thousands of clones; 81% were seen once. The starting material was CD4+ or CD8+ T cells sorted from blood, obtained in a trial of the OX40 agonist ivuxolimab. These TCRs come from an adult with an advanced solid tumor such as melanoma, head and neck, liver or kidney cancer.

As to this clone: At one end the junction does not follow the germline gene, possibly because of a read error. The V gene is TRBV7-7, the J gene TRBJ2-1; maybe TRBD1 (6 bases). The CDR3 sequence is 13 residues long. Germline values: CDR1 SSHAT, CDR2 FNYEAQ (reference sequence). CDR3 bases: TGTGCTAGCAGCTTGGCAGGGGACAATGAGCAGTTCTTC. It translates to CASSLAGDNEQFF.

The chain is built from TRBV19 and TRBJ1-6; the D is unclear. Trimming cost V 1 base and J 9 bases, with 10 bases left between them. The CDR3 has 14 residues. Germline CDR1 and CDR2: LNHDA and SQIVND (reference sequence). The CDR3 DNA reads as TGTGCCAGTAGTATAGGAGGAGGCACTTCACCCCTCCACTTT. It encodes CASSIGGGTSPLHF.

V gene TRBV13 combines with J gene TRBJ2-7; TRBD1 is a possible D gene (6 bases). V lost 1 base and J lost 5, with 27 bases in between. In germline, CDR1 is PRHDT, CDR2 FYEKMQ (reference sequence). The CDR3 is 19 amino acids. CDR3 region: CASSLVLIGGGRGSDEQYF. DNA of the CDR3: TGTGCCAGCAGCTTAGTCCTGATTGGTGGTGGCAGGGGATCGGACGAGCAGTACTTC. The full variable domain, rest sourced from reference TRBV13 and TRBJ2-7, is AAGVIQSPRHLIKEKRETATLKCYPIPRHDTVYWYQQGPGQDPQFLISFYEKMQSDKGSIPDRFSAQQFSDYHSELNMSSLELGDSALYFCASSLVLIGGGRGSDEQYFGPGTRLTVT.

J is TRBJ2-1 and V is TRBV6-1, with 12 bases identical to TRBD2. Germline V gene sequence: CDR1 MNHNS, CDR2 SASEGT. Trimming cost V 6 bases and J 9 bases; bases outside gene matches: 9. This CDR3 has 15 residues. The CDR3, as DNA: TGTGCCAGCAGCCCTCAAACTAGCGGGAGGAGTGAGCAGTTCTTC. It codes for CASSPQTSGRSEQFF.

This chain links TRBV11-3 with TRBJ2-5, with TRBD1 matching over 7 bases. The CDR3 spans 15 residues. Germline CDR1 reads SGHNT; CDR2 reads YENEEA. V was clipped by 5 bases and J by 3 bases; unmatched bases: 9. The CDR3: CASSPAGTAEETQYF. CDR3 coding DNA: TGTGCCAGCAGCCCGGCTGGGACAGCTGAAGAGACCCAGTACTTC.

The chain has TRBV14 and TRBJ1-4; D perhaps matches TRBD1 (6 bases). The germline CDR1 and CDR2 sequences are SGHDN and FVKESK. Trimming shortened V by 3 bases and J by 8 bases, and 13 bases separated the two germline ends. CDR3 length: 14 amino acids. CDR3 region: CASSHRGLHEKLFF. The CDR3 DNA is TGTGCCAGCAGCCACAGGGGCCTTCACGAAAAACTGTTTTTT.

The V gene is TRBV7-2, the J gene TRBJ2-2; 8 positions match TRBD2. Germline-derived CDR1 and CDR2 are SGHTA and FQGNSA. CDR3 length: 15 residues. Unmatched junction bases numbered 5, after V lost 1 base and J lost 7 bases. The CDR3 DNA is TGTGCCAGCAGCTTAGGTTCCGGGAGGGTCGGGGAGCTGTTTTTT. Translating it yields CASSLGSGRVGELFF.

The V gene is TRBV19, the J gene TRBJ2-7; a possible D gene is TRBD1 (5 bases). Germline values: CDR1 LNHDA, CDR2 SQIVND (reference sequence). V was trimmed by 3 bases and J by 2 bases, leaving 14 bases between them. This CDR3 has 15 residues. CDR3 DNA: TGTGCCAGTAGTATGTCCAAACAGGCGGCCTACGAGCAGTACTTC. Its protein product is CASSMSKQAAYEQYF.

The table lists this clone with a few counts. The rearrangement uses TRBV12-5 and TRBJ2-2; unclear D gene. Deletions cut 4 bases from V and 3 bases from J, with 12 bases between. The germline CDR1 and CDR2 sequences are LGHNT and FRNRAP. This CDR3 is 15 amino acids long. Here the CDR3 reads CASGWMAVDTGELFF. The CDR3 nucleotides read TGTGCTAGTGGTTGGATGGCTGTAGACACCGGGGAGCTGTTTTTT.

The chain carries TRBV19 and TRBJ2-2; D gene unclear. The CDR3 has 11 residues. Looked up from germline, CDR1 is LNHDA and CDR2 is SQIVND (reference sequence). V dropped 3 bases and J dropped 6 bases, with 2 bases sitting between them. The CDR3 region has the DNA TGTGCCAGTAGTATGGCCGGGGAGCTGTTTTTT. Its translation is CASSMAGELFF.

The J gene is TRBJ1-4, the V gene TRBV4-3; perhaps TRBD1 as D (6 bases). The CDR3 sequence is 15 residues long. The ends were cut back, 4 bases at V and 8 bases at J, with 17 bases in the middle. CDR1 is LGHNA and CDR2 is YSLEER in the germline V gene. CDR3 nucleotide sequence: TGCGCCAGCAGCCCCTTACGACGGACAGAGGAAAAACTGTTTTTT. Encoded protein: CASSPLRRTEEKLFF.

The chain employs TRBV5-4 and TRBJ2-5, with D possibly matching TRBD2 (5 bases). CDR3 length equals 14 residues. The V gene's germline CDR1 is SGHNT and CDR2 YYREEE (reference sequence). Trimming stripped 4 bases from V and 5 bases from J, with 15 bases between. CDR3 protein: CASSPTPWEETQYF. The CDR3, as DNA: TGTGCCAGCAGCCCTACCCCCTGGGAGGAGACCCAGTACTTC.

The rearrangement uses TRBV7-9 and TRBJ2-7; 8 bases are shared with TRBD2. This CDR3 has 14 amino acids. Germline trimming cut 3 bases from V and 3 bases from J; bases unmatched to any gene: 4. Germline V gene data show CDR1 as SEHNR and CDR2 as FQNEAQ (reference sequence). The CDR3 sequence is CASSLGLAGYEQYF. CDR3 nucleotide sequence: TGTGCCAGCAGCTTGGGGCTAGCGGGCTACGAGCAGTACTTC.

This sequence joins TRBV6-5 and TRBJ2-7, with TRBD2 as a possible D gene (5 bases). The V end was cut by 6 bases, the J end by 0 bases, with 6 bases between. This CDR3 region has 12 residues. The germline V gene has CDR1 MNHEY and CDR2 SVGAGI. CDR3 nucleotides: TGTGCCAGCAGGGGGAGCTCCTACGAGCAGTACTTC. Protein sequence: CASRGSSYEQYF.

V gene TRBV5-1 combines with J gene TRBJ1-3; D might be TRBD1 (6 bases). The germline V gene has CDR1 SGHRS and CDR2 YFSETQ. V was pared by 3 bases and J by 4 bases, with 14 bases between. The CDR3 runs to 15 residues. CDR3 bases: TGCGCCAGCAGCTCCGCAGGGGATTCAGGAAACACCATATATTTT. Protein: CASSSAGDSGNTIYF.

The rearrangement uses TRBV6-1 and TRBJ1-2, with TRBD1 as a possible D gene (5 bases). Trimming left V 5 bases short and J 3 bases short, with 13 bases between. Germline V lookup: CDR1 MNHNS, CDR2 SASEGT. This CDR3 is 14 amino acids long. The CDR3 here is CASSRGTVHYGYTF. CDR3 DNA: TGTGCCAGCAGTCGGGGGACGGTACACTATGGCTACACCTTC.

The V call is TRBV27, the J call TRBJ2-1, with 8 bases lining up with TRBD2. Trimming cost V 4 bases and J 3 bases; bases outside gene matches: 8. The germline V gene has CDR1 MNHEY and CDR2 SMNVEV (reference sequence). The CDR3 sequence is 16 residues long. Here the CDR3 DNA reads TGTGCCAGCAGTTGGAGCGGGGGCCTAGGCTACAATGAGCAGTTCTTC. Translation: CASSWSGGLGYNEQFF.

V is TRBV5-6 and J is TRBJ1-1; 10 positions match TRBD1. V was pared by 4 bases and J by 0 bases, with 6 bases of the junction left unmatched. Per the germline V gene, CDR1 is SGHDT and CDR2 is YYEEEE. CDR3 size: 16 residues. CDR3 loop: CASSPGQGLVNTEAFF. CDR3 in DNA: TGTGCCAGCAGCCCGGGACAGGGGTTAGTGAACACTGAAGCTTTCTTT. Variable domain in full (rest from reference TRBV5-6 and TRBJ1-1): DAGVTQSPTHLIKTRGQQVTLRCSPKSGHDTVSWYQQALGQGPQFIFQYYEEEERQRGNFPDRFSGHQFPNYSSELNVNALLLGDSALYLCASSPGQGLVNTEAFFGQGTRLTVV.

V is TRBV18 and J is TRBJ2-7; D gene uncertain. CDR1 KGHSH and CDR2 LQKENI come from the germline V gene. This CDR3 comprises 13 residues. Trimming shortened V by 0 bases and J by 3 bases, and 6 bases separated the two germline ends. The CDR3 coding sequence is TGTGCCAGCTCACCACCAGGCAGCTACGAGCAGTACTTC. This sequence encodes CASSPPGSYEQYF.

CDR3 sequence (DNA): TGTGCCAGCAGTTTATTCTGGAACACTGAAGCTTTCTTT. This gives the protein CASSLFWNTEAFF. The chain joins TRBV27 to TRBJ1-1, with D unclear. V was trimmed by 1 base and J by 1 base, leaving 4 bases between them. This CDR3 is 13 amino acids long. Germline loops: CDR1 MNHEY, CDR2 SMNVEV (reference sequence).

The chain employs TRBV7-9 and TRBJ2-3; D gene uncertain. The CDR3 covers 13 residues. Germline V lookup: CDR1 SEHNR, CDR2 FQNEAQ (reference sequence). V lost 1 base to trimming and J lost 7 bases, with 9 bases between them. CDR3 in amino acids: CASSLGGRNTQYF. CDR3 in DNA: TGTGCCAGCAGCTTAGGGGGTCGAAATACGCAGTATTTT.

The chain joins TRBV29-1 to TRBJ2-2; D is tentatively TRBD1 or TRBD2 (6 bases each). This CDR3 comprises 13 residues. Germline V lookup: CDR1 SQVTM, CDR2 ANQGSEA. Trimming cost V 7 bases and J 0 bases, with 9 bases left between them. The CDR3 bases are TGCAGCGGGGGGGACACGAACACCGGGGAGCTGTTTTTT. Residues: CSGGDTNTGELFF.

This clone is deemed medium-sized (0.01 to 0.1%). The chain combines TRBV5-1 with TRBJ1-2, with D hard to call. This CDR3 region has 12 residues. Germline V gene sequence: CDR1 SGHRS, CDR2 YFSETQ. Between the trimmed V and J ends, which lost 0 bases and 2 bases, there was a span of 2 bases. The CDR3 DNA sequence: TGCGCCAGCAGCTTGGTAAACTATGGCTACACCTTC. Translating gives CASSLVNYGYTF.

The chain combines TRBV4-1 with TRBJ2-7; TRBD2 matches at 8 bases. CDR3 length equals 16 residues. In germline, CDR1 is MGHRA, CDR2 YSYEKL. V was pared by 1 base and J by 3 bases, with 8 bases of the junction left unmatched. CDR3 protein: CASSQVGKRGNYEQYF. The CDR3 nucleotides read TGCGCCAGCAGCCAAGTCGGAAAGCGGGGGAACTACGAGCAGTACTTC.

The chain uses TRBV4-2 and TRBJ2-7; 11 nucleotides align to TRBD2. Losses at the gene ends were 4 bases for V and 0 bases for J; bases not matched to a gene: 5. CDR3 length: 16 amino acids. Germline CDR1 is LGHNA and CDR2 is YNFKEQ. The DNA for the CDR3 is TGTGCCAGCAGCCGGGGACTAGCGGTCTTCTCCTACGAGCAGTACTTC. Translated: CASSRGLAVFSYEQYF.

The rearrangement joins TRBV7-8 to TRBJ1-1; a weak D match, TRBD1 (5 bases). The CDR3 extends over 17 amino acids. V was pared by 1 base and J by 3 bases, with 18 bases between. Germline V gene sequence: CDR1 SGHVS, CDR2 FQNEAQ. The CDR3 reads CASSLGILPGPYTEAFF. CDR3 nucleotides: TGTGCCAGCAGCTTAGGCATTTTACCGGGACCCTACACTGAAGCTTTCTTT. The whole variable domain, remainder taken from reference TRBV7-8 and TRBJ1-1, is GAGVSQSPRYKVAKRGQDVALRCDPISGHVSLFWYQQALGQGPEFLTYFQNEAQLDKSGLPSDRFFAERPEGSVSTLKIQRTQQEDSAVYLCASSLGILPGPYTEAFFGQGTRLTVV.

Comments on this clone: One end of the junction is discordant with germline, which a read error may explain. V gene TRBV11-2 combines with J gene TRBJ1-4; 9 bases are a match to TRBD1. The CDR3 is 13 amino acids. CDR1 and CDR2 from the germline V gene are SGHAT and FQNNGV. CDR3 protein: CASGGTGNVKLFF. The CDR3 DNA is TGTGCCAGCGGAGGGACAGGGAATGTAAAACTGTTTTTT. The variable domain in full, completed from reference TRBV11-2 and TRBJ1-4, reads EAGVAQSPRYKIIEKRQSVAFWCNPISGHATLYWYQQILGQGPKLLIQFQNNGVVDDSQLPKDRFSAERLKGVDSTLKIQPAKLEDSAVYLCASGGTGNVKLFFGSGTQLSVL.

CDR3 sequence reads: CASSLILAGGPDYTDTQYF. The CDR3 DNA reads as TGTGCCAGCAGTTTAATTCTAGCGGGAGGGCCCGACTACACAGATACGCAGTATTTT. The chain couples TRBV27 to TRBJ2-3, with 12 positions matching TRBD2. After removal of 2 bases from V and 2 bases from J, the junction contained 11 bases not matched to a gene. The CDR3 spans 19 residues. Germline CDR1 and CDR2: MNHEY and SMNVEV (reference sequence).

The chain employs TRBV7-9 and TRBJ2-5, with D hard to call. The length of the CDR3 is 14 residues. V was shortened by 2 bases and J by 4 bases, with 11 bases between the two germline ends. From germline, CDR1 is SEHNR and CDR2 FQNEAQ (reference sequence). The CDR3 is CASSLNLVGETQYF. As DNA, the CDR3 is TGTGCCAGCAGCTTAAATCTAGTTGGAGAGACCCAGTACTTC.